Listed below are T cell receptor beta chains from one sample, sequenced in a study of shared clonotypes between healthy human individuals. Repertoires were generated with immunoSEQ multiplex PCR, while TCRdb's copy carries only in-frame clones and drops some. The sample has about 590,000 clones; nearly 97% are singletons. Sample: naive CD8+ T cells sorted from blood. These receptors were collected from a young woman in good health. Both conserved end residues are part of each CDR3. Each record gives: CDR3 length, D gene, J gene, clone size, V gene, CDR3 protein, CDR3 DNA. A D gene is named only where the DNA matches it firmly. Clone size is not always given. Where it is, it says once, few, many or a class for expanded clones.

15,.,TRBJ2-2,.,TRBV6-1,CASSVVRGSTGELFF,TGTGCCAGCAGTGTGGTCAGGGGTTCCACCGGGGAGCTGTTTTTT
13,.,TRBJ1-6,once,TRBV27,CASSLRDNSPLHF,TGTGCCAGCAGTTTACGGGATAATTCACCCCTCCACTTT
14,.,TRBJ1-2,.,TRBV30,CAWSVPQMFYGYTF,TGTGCCTGGAGTGTACCTCAGATGTTCTATGGCTACACCTTC
13,.,TRBJ2-1,.,TRBV5-6,CATKSWGSGEQFF,TGTGCCACCAAGTCATGGGGGAGTGGTGAGCAGTTCTTC
16,TRBD1,TRBJ1-6,.,TRBV7-9,CASSPPGTGAGSPLHF,TGTGCCAGCAGCCCGCCCGGGACAGGGGCGGGTTCACCCCTCCACTTT
15,.,TRBJ2-7,.,TRBV5-1,CASSLVEGSSYEQYF,TGCGCCAGCAGCTTGGTAGAGGGAAGCTCCTACGAGCAGTACTTC
17,.,TRBJ2-6,.,TRBV7-2,CASSLVGESSGANVLTF,TGTGCCAGCAGCTTAGTCGGGGAAAGCTCTGGGGCCAACGTCCTGACTTTC
13,.,TRBJ2-2,.,TRBV10-2,CATVAPNTGELFF,TGCGCCACCGTAGCCCCGAACACCGGGGAGCTGTTTTTT
14,TRBD1,TRBJ1-5,.,TRBV5-4,CASSIQGAYQPQHF,TGTGCCAGCAGCATACAGGGGGCTTATCAGCCCCAGCATTTT
15,.,TRBJ2-1,.,TRBV27,CASSSSSDRINEQFF,TGTGCCAGCAGTTCGAGCTCGGACAGAATTAATGAGCAGTTCTTC
14,.,TRBJ2-3,.,TRBV27,CASSLIGSTDTQYF,TGTGCCAGCAGTTTGATCGGGAGCACAGATACGCAGTATTTT
15,.,TRBJ2-4,.,TRBV27,CASSPRTDPRDIQYF,TGTGCCAGCAGTCCAAGGACAGACCCTAGGGACATTCAGTACTTC
13,TRBD1,TRBJ1-1,.,TRBV19,CASSTWTGVDAFF,TGTGCCAGTAGTACCTGGACAGGTGTTGATGCTTTCTTT
15,.,TRBJ2-2,.,TRBV19,CASSIRGSGTGELFF,TGTGCCAGTAGTATAAGGGGGAGCGGCACCGGGGAGCTGTTTTTT
15,.,TRBJ2-2,.,TRBV27,CASRGRTPITGELFF,TGTGCCAGCCGCGGTCGGACACCAATCACCGGGGAGCTGTTTTTT
15,.,TRBJ2-3,.,TRBV13,CASSKMGDHTDTQYF,TGTGCCAGCAGCAAGATGGGGGATCACACAGATACGCAGTATTTT
15,.,TRBJ1-5,once,TRBV4-2,CASSHLLGDNQPQHF,TGTGCCAGCAGCCACCTTTTAGGGGACAATCAGCCCCAGCATTTT
16,.,TRBJ2-7,.,TRBV2,CASSEKTVTSSYEQYF,TGTGCCAGCAGTGAAAAGACAGTTACCAGCTCCTACGAGCAGTACTTC
15,.,TRBJ2-1,.,TRBV5-6,CASSILSGPYNEQFF,TGTGCCAGCAGCATCCTTAGCGGACCCTACAATGAGCAGTTCTTC
18,TRBD1,TRBJ2-7,once,TRBV6-9,CASSYFTSGQGKTHEQYF,TGTGCCAGCAGTTATTTCACCTCCGGACAGGGAAAGACCCACGAGCAGTACTTC
14,TRBD2,TRBJ2-1,.,TRBV7-9,CASSRTSGYNEQFF,TGTGCCAGCAGCCGGACTAGCGGATACAATGAGCAGTTCTTC
14,TRBD2,TRBJ2-7,once,TRBV7-9,CASSISGSGYEQYF,TGTGCCAGCAGCATTAGCGGGAGTGGCTACGAGCAGTACTTC
17,TRBD2,TRBJ2-1,.,TRBV5-1,CASSSEPGLAGDNEQFF,TGCGCCAGCAGCTCAGAACCGGGACTAGCGGGAGACAATGAGCAGTTCTTC
15,.,TRBJ2-5,.,TRBV21-1,CASSKDRAAQETQYF,TGTGCCAGCAGCAAGGACAGGGCAGCACAAGAGACCCAGTACTTC